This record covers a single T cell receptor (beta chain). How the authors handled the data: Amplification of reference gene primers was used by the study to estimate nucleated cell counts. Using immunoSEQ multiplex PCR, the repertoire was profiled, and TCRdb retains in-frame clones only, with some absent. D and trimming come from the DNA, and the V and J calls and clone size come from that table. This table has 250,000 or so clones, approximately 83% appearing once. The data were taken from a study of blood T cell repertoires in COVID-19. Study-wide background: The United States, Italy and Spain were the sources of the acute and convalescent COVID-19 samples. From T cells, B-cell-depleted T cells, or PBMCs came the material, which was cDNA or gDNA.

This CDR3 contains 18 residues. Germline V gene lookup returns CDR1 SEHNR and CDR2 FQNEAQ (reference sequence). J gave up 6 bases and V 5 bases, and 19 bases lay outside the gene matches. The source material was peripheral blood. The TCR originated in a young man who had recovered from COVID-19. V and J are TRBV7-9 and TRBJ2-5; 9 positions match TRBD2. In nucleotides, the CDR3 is TGTGCCAGCAGCCCCCCCGCGAGCGGGGGGTCGGTGACAAAGACCCAGTACTTC. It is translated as CASSPPASGGSVTKTQYF.